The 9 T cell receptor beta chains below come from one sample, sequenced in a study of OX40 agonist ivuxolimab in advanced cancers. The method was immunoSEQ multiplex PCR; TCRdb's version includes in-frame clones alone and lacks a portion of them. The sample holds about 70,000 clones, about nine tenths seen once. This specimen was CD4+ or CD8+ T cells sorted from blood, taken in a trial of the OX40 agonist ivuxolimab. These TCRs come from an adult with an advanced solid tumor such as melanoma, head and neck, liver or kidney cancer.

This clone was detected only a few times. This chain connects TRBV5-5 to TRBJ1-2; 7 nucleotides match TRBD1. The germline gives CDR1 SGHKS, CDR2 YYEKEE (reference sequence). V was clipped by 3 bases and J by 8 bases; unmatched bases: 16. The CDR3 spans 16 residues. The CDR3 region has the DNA TGTGCCAGCAGCTCTATCATCTGGACAGGTTGGAAAGGCTACACCTTC. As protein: CASSSIIWTGWKGYTF.

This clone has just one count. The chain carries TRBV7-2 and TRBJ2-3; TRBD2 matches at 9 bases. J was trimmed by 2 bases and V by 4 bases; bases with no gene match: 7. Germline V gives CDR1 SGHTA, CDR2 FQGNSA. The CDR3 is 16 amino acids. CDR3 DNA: TGTGCCAGCAGCTCTTTCAGCGGGGGGCTCACAGATACGCAGTATTTT. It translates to CASSSFSGGLTDTQYF. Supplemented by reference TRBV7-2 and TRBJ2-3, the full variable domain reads GAGVSQSPSNKVTEKGKDVELRCDPISGHTALYWYRQSLGQGLEFLIYFQGNSAPDKSGLPSDRFSAERTGGSVSTLTIQRTQQEDSAVYLCASSSFSGGLTDTQYFGPGTRLTVL.

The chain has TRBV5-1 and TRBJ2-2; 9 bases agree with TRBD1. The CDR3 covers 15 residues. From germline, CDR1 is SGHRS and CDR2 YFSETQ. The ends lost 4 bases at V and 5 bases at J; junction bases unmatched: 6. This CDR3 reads CASSKQGAETGELFF. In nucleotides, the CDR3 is TGCGCCAGCAGCAAACAGGGGGCAGAAACCGGGGAGCTGTTTTTT.

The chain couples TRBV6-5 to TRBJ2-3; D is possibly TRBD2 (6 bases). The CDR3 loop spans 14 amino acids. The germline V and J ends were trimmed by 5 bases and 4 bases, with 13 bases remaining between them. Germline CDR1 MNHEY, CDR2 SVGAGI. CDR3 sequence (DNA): TGTGCCAGCAGTATCAGCGGGCCCCCAGATACGCAGTATTTT. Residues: CASSISGPPDTQYF.

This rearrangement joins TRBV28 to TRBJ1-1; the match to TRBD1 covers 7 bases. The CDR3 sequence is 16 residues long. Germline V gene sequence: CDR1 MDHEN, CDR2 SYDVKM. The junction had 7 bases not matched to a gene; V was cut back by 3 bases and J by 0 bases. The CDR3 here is CASSFSPGGVNTEAFF. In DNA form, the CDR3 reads TGTGCCAGCAGTTTTTCCCCAGGGGGGGTGAACACTGAAGCTTTCTTT.

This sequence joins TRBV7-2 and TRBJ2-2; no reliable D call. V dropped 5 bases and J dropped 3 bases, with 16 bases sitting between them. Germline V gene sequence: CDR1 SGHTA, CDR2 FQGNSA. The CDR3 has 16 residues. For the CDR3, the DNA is TGTGCCAGCAGCAGCTCCAGGACCACCTACACCGGGGAGCTGTTTTTT. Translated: CASSSSRTTYTGELFF.

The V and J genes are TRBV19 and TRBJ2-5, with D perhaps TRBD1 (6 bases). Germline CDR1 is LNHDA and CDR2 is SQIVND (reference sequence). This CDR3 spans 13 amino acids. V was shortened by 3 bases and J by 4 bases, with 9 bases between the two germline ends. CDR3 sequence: CASSISRGETQYF. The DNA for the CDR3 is TGTGCCAGTAGTATCAGCAGGGGAGAGACCCAGTACTTC.

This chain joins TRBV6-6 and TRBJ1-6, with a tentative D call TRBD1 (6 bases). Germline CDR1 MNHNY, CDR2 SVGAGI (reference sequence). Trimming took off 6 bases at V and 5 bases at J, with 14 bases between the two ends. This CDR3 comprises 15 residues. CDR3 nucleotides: TGTGCCAGCAGCTCAAGACAGGTGGATAATTCACCCCTCCACTTT. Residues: CASSSRQVDNSPLHF.

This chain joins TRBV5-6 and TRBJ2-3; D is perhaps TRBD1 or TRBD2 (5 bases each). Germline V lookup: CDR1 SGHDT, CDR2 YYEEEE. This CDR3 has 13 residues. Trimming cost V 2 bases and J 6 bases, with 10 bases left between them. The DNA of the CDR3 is TGTGCCAGCAGCTTTGAGGGGCGCGATACGCAGTATTTT. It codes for CASSFEGRDTQYF.